This entry lists 31 T cell receptor beta chains sequenced from one sample in a study of blood T cell repertoires in COVID-19 (dated by TCRdb to about 2020). The library was prepared using the immunoSEQ multiplex PCR assay. Held by TCRdb, this immuneACCESS table contains in-frame sequences only and omits some clones. Under half of the omission traces to an unresolved V gene where checked; the cause of the rest is unknown. This sample holds around 81,000 clones; 85% were observed only once. The biggest ten clones account for 3% to 3.5% of the sample. The sample consisted of peripheral blood. These receptors all stem from a man aged 45-65 years with acute or convalescent COVID-19.

The V and J genes are TRBV30 and TRBJ2-3; 11 bases fit TRBD2. V was clipped by 3 bases and J by 1 base; unmatched bases: 6. CDR1 and CDR2 from the germline V gene are GTSNPN and SVGIG (reference sequence). The CDR3 is 16 residues long. DNA for the CDR3: TGTGCCTGGAGGGGCCTACTAGCGGGAGGCACAGATACGCAGTATTTT. It encodes CAWRGLLAGGTDTQYF.

The chain uses TRBV4-3 and TRBJ1-4, with 10 bases aligning to TRBD1. V lost 4 bases, J lost 0 bases, and 11 bases stayed unmatched. CDR1 and CDR2 from the germline V gene are LGHNA and YSLEER. The CDR3 spans 19 residues. CDR3 coding DNA: TGCGCCAGCAGCCCAGAGACAGGGGGCCGCGGTGCAACTAATGAAAAACTGTTTTTT. It codes for CASSPETGGRGATNEKLFF.

The V gene is TRBV27, the J gene TRBJ2-7, with 9 bases aligning to TRBD1. Germline trimming cut 5 bases from V and 6 bases from J; bases unmatched to any gene: 5. The CDR3 extends over 13 amino acids. From germline, CDR1 is MNHEY and CDR2 SMNVEV (reference sequence). The CDR3 spells CASSGTGNREQYF. CDR3 DNA: TGTGCCAGCAGTGGGACAGGGAATCGCGAGCAGTACTTC.

This chain connects TRBV5-6 to TRBJ2-7, with 11 bases fitting TRBD2. In germline, CDR1 is SGHDT, CDR2 YYEEEE. The CDR3 spans 15 residues. With 4 bases clipped from V and 7 bases from J, the junction kept 10 bases outside the gene matches. The CDR3 DNA reads as TGTGCCAGCAGCGCACGTAGCGGGGGGGCTTGGGAGCAGTACTTC. It is translated as CASSARSGGAWEQYF.

This clone appeared a few times. The V and J genes are TRBV19 and TRBJ2-1; D uncertain. CDR1 LNHDA and CDR2 SQIVND come from the germline V gene (reference sequence). The CDR3 totals 16 residues. The V end lost 5 bases, the J end lost 3 bases, and 17 bases lay between the germline ends. CDR3 residues: CASSPSGSRYYNEQFF. DNA of the CDR3: TGTGCCAGTAGTCCTTCTGGTAGCCGCTACTACAATGAGCAGTTCTTC.

This clone was observed a single time. The chain combines TRBV5-4 with TRBJ2-1; D is unclear. The V end lost 0 bases, the J end lost 9 bases, and 4 bases lay between the germline ends. This CDR3 has 11 residues. CDR1 SGHNT and CDR2 YYREEE come from the germline V gene (reference sequence). For the CDR3, the DNA is TGTGCCAGCAGCTTGGCTAGTGAGCAGTTCTTC. This sequence encodes CASSLASEQFF. Complete variable domain (other parts from reference TRBV5-4 and TRBJ2-1): ETGVTQSPTHLIKTRGQQVTLRCSSQSGHNTVSWYQQALGQGPQFIFQYYREEENGRGNFPPRFSGLQFPNYSSELNVNALELDDSALYLCASSLASEQFFGPGTRLTVL.

The genes are TRBV6-5 and TRBJ1-1, with D possibly TRBD1 on 5 matching bases. V was pared by 7 bases and J by 3 bases, with 18 bases between. From germline, CDR1 is MNHEY and CDR2 SVGAGI. CDR3 length: 15 residues. DNA for the CDR3: TGTGCCAGCACCCTAGGCGGGGGTGGTGACACTGAAGCTTTCTTT. Translation gives CASTLGGGGDTEAFF.

The genes are TRBV6-5 and TRBJ1-6, with D possibly TRBD1 on 6 matching bases. This CDR3 contains 15 residues. Between the trimmed V and J ends, which lost 1 base and 6 bases, there was a span of 10 bases. CDR1 and CDR2 (germline): MNHEY, SVGAGI. CDR3 in DNA: TGTGCCAGCAGTTACTGGGACACCCTTAATTCACCCCTCCACTTT. Encoded protein: CASSYWDTLNSPLHF.

V usage is TRBV7-8 and J usage is TRBJ1-2; 12 bases fit TRBD1. Germline CDR1 reads SGHVS; CDR2 reads FQNEAQ. CDR3 size: 15 residues. With V trimmed by 4 bases and J by 4 bases, 4 bases remained unmatched. CDR3 sequence: CASSSGQGAVYGYTF. The CDR3 bases are TGTGCCAGCAGCTCGGGACAGGGGGCCGTCTATGGCTACACCTTC.

This clone was counted between two and nine times. This rearrangement joins TRBV19 to TRBJ1-2, with TRBD1 matching 10 bases. The CDR3 has 13 residues. V was pared by 3 bases and J by 6 bases, with 1 base of the junction left unmatched. Germline V lookup: CDR1 LNHDA, CDR2 SQIVND (reference sequence). For the CDR3, the DNA is TGTGCCAGTAGTATGGGACAGGGGAATGGCTACACCTTC. This sequence encodes CASSMGQGNGYTF.

This clone came up once. This chain joins TRBV18 and TRBJ2-5, with 11 bases that match TRBD1. After removal of 3 bases from V and 6 bases from J, the junction contained 3 bases not matched to a gene. Germline V gene data show CDR1 as KGHSH and CDR2 as LQKENI. The CDR3 loop spans 14 amino acids. The CDR3 sequence: CASSPGQGAKTQYF. The DNA of the CDR3 is TGTGCCAGCTCACCCGGACAGGGGGCTAAGACCCAGTACTTC.

The J gene is TRBJ1-2, the V gene TRBV9, with 8 bases aligning to TRBD1. Per germline, CDR1 SGDLS and CDR2 YYNGEE. The trim removed 0 bases at V and 4 bases at J, leaving 5 bases unmatched. The CDR3 spans 15 residues. The CDR3 loop is CASSVGSGGGYGYTF. CDR3 sequence (DNA): TGTGCCAGCAGCGTAGGATCAGGGGGCGGCTATGGCTACACCTTC.

V is TRBV7-8 and J is TRBJ2-5, with TRBD1 matching over 10 bases. The CDR3 is 15 residues long. After removal of 4 bases from V and 5 bases from J, the junction contained 7 bases not matched to a gene. The germline V gene encodes CDR1 SGHVS and CDR2 FQNEAQ. In nucleotides, the CDR3 is TGTGCCAGCAGCTGGACCGGGACAGGGGTCGAGACCCAGTACTTC. As protein: CASSWTGTGVETQYF.

In the case of this clone: The germline gene is not matched at one end of the junction; a read error may be the cause. The CDR3 region is CSARRAGISGF. CDR3 in DNA: TGCAGTGCTAGACGGGCCGGGATTAGTGGCTTC. The rearrangement uses TRBV20-1 and TRBJ2-7; D may be TRBD2 (5 bases). CDR1 is DFQATT, CDR2 SNEGSKA, per germline (reference sequence). CDR3 length: 11 amino acids.

In DNA form, the CDR3 reads TGTGCCAGCAGCCCGCAACAGGGGGTGGGAAACACCATATATTTT. Its protein product is CASSPQQGVGNTIYF. This chain connects TRBV7-3 to TRBJ1-3; 8 positions match TRBD1. Germline lookup yields CDR1 SGHTA and CDR2 FQGTGA. The CDR3 covers 15 residues. Trimming took 5 bases from V and 4 from J; bases not matched to a gene: 7.

V is TRBV6-1 and J is TRBJ1-5; 8 nucleotides line up with TRBD1. The CDR3 loop spans 16 amino acids. The junction had 4 bases not matched to a gene; V was cut back by 3 bases and J by 0 bases. The germline gives CDR1 MNHNS, CDR2 SASEGT. This CDR3 is CASSDPGQVSNQPQHF. CDR3 coding DNA: TGTGCCAGCAGTGACCCGGGACAGGTTAGCAATCAGCCCCAGCATTTT.

J is TRBJ2-1 and V is TRBV20-1, with 9 nucleotides matching TRBD2. CDR1 DFQATT and CDR2 SNEGSKA come from the germline V gene (reference sequence). The ends lost 3 bases at V and 4 bases at J; junction bases unmatched: 16. This CDR3 is 18 amino acids long. The CDR3 nucleotides read TGCAGTGCTAGTTCTCTAGCGGGGTACCGAACCCCTTACAATGAGCAGTTCTTC. Translating it yields CSASSLAGYRTPYNEQFF.

The chain has TRBV6-5 and TRBJ1-6, with 7 bases aligning to TRBD1. With V trimmed by 6 bases and J by 3 bases, 5 bases remained unmatched. Germline values: CDR1 MNHEY, CDR2 SVGAGI. The CDR3 runs 15 residues. The CDR3 DNA is TGTGCCAGCAGGGAGGGACAGAACTATAATTCACCCCTCCACTTT. Amino acids: CASREGQNYNSPLHF.

The chain joins TRBV4-3 to TRBJ1-2; D unclear. The V and J ends lost 0 bases and 0 bases respectively, with 8 bases between them. This CDR3 spans 15 amino acids. Per the germline V gene, CDR1 is LGHNA and CDR2 is YSLEER. This CDR3 is CASSQEGGSNYGYTF. The CDR3 DNA is TGCGCCAGCAGCCAAGAAGGAGGCTCTAACTATGGCTACACCTTC.

This chain connects TRBV27 to TRBJ2-1; 8 nucleotides agree with TRBD2. Germline CDR1 and CDR2: MNHEY and SMNVEV (reference sequence). This CDR3 region has 17 residues. V trimming: 3 bases; J trimming: 0 bases; junction bases outside the gene matches: 7. The CDR3 sequence: CASSLLTSGLSYNEQFF. As DNA, the CDR3 is TGTGCCAGCAGTTTGTTAACTAGCGGACTCTCCTACAATGAGCAGTTCTTC.

This clone showed up just a few times. The chain is built from TRBV4-3 and TRBJ1-2, with D perhaps matching TRBD1 (5 bases). This CDR3 is 14 amino acids long. CDR1 and CDR2 (germline): LGHNA, YSLEER. V dropped 4 bases and J dropped 7 bases, with 16 bases sitting between them. CDR3 nucleotide sequence: TGCGCCAGCAGCCCCCAGGGTGGGGCGAGTGGCTACACCTTC. It is translated as CASSPQGGASGYTF.

Here the CDR3 DNA reads TGTGCCAGCAGCCAAGAAAATCCGGGACAGGTTGCCAAGTATGGCTACACCTTC. Translated, it gives CASSQENPGQVAKYGYTF. This chain uses TRBV3-1 (or the pseudogene TRBV3-2) with TRBJ1-2, with 8 positions matching TRBD1. J gave up 5 bases and V 0 bases, and 14 bases lay outside the gene matches. The length of the CDR3 is 18 residues. Germline V CDR1 and CDR2: LGHDT, YNNKEL (reference sequence).

The chain recombines TRBV14 with TRBJ1-3, with D tentatively TRBD1 (5 bases). The CDR3 covers 13 residues. V was cut by 3 bases and J by 2 bases, with 5 bases left in between. The V gene's germline CDR1 is SGHDN and CDR2 FVKESK. CDR3: CASSQDTGNTIYF. The CDR3 region has the DNA TGTGCCAGCAGCCAGGACACTGGAAACACCATATATTTT.

This clone occurred many times. The rearrangement links TRBV6-1 to TRBJ1-1; D might be TRBD1 (6 bases). The germline V gene encodes CDR1 MNHNS and CDR2 SASEGT. The CDR3 contains 14 residues. Deletions cut 3 bases from V and 0 bases from J, with 8 bases between. The CDR3 DNA reads TGTGCCAGCAGTGATGGACAGTTGAACACTGAAGCTTTCTTT. It translates to CASSDGQLNTEAFF.

The genes are TRBV18 and TRBJ2-3, with a possible D match to TRBD2 (7 bases). Trimming pared 3 bases from V and 3 bases from J, leaving 13 bases between. Per the germline V gene, CDR1 is KGHSH and CDR2 is LQKENI. CDR3 length equals 15 residues. CDR3 nucleotides: TGTGCCAGCTCACCGGGGGGGCCTACAACAGATACGCAGTATTTT. This translates into CASSPGGPTTDTQYF. Looking up the rest from reference TRBV18 and TRBJ2-3 gives the full variable domain: NAGVMQNPRHLVRRRGQEARLRCSPMKGHSHVYWYRQLPEEGLKFMVYLQKENIIDESGMPKERFSAEFPKEGPSILRIQQVVRGDSAAYFCASSPGGPTTDTQYFGPGTRLTVL.

The chain couples TRBV2 to TRBJ2-7, with 8 bases aligning to TRBD2. This CDR3 has 12 amino acids. Trimming at V came to 5 bases and at J to 9 bases, leaving 6 bases not matched to a gene. In germline, CDR1 is SNHLY, CDR2 FYNNEI. CDR3: CASSRTSIMQYF. CDR3 bases: TGTGCCAGCAGTAGGACTAGCATTATGCAGTACTTC.

The gene calls are TRBV14 and TRBJ1-2, with TRBD1 as a possible D gene (5 bases). The V gene lost 1 base and the J gene lost 8 bases, with 14 bases spanning the gap. This CDR3 comprises 14 residues. The germline V gene encodes CDR1 SGHDN and CDR2 FVKESK. CDR3 DNA: TGTGCCAGCAGCCAAGTGCAGGGCCCTTGGGGCTACACCTTC. Protein product: CASSQVQGPWGYTF.

V is TRBV10-1 and J is TRBJ2-1; D might be TRBD1 (5 bases). This CDR3 comprises 13 residues. Germline lookup yields CDR1 WNHNN and CDR2 SYGVQD (reference sequence). Trimming took off 0 bases at V and 9 bases at J, with 9 bases between the two ends. The DNA of the CDR3 is TGCGCCAGCAGTGAGTCCCTAGGGGCTGAGCAGTTCTTC. Protein product: CASSESLGAEQFF.

The rearrangement links TRBV10-1 to TRBJ2-4; TRBD2 matches at 9 bases. Trimming cost V 7 bases and J 2 bases; bases outside gene matches: 9. From germline, CDR1 is WNHNN and CDR2 SYGVQD (reference sequence). This CDR3 contains 16 residues. CDR3 in amino acids: CASIRFLAGPKNIQYF. CDR3 nucleotides: TGCGCCAGCATTAGGTTCCTAGCGGGACCCAAAAACATTCAGTACTTC.

This rearrangement joins TRBV28 to TRBJ1-5; D uncertain. Germline CDR1 MDHEN, CDR2 SYDVKM. The V and J ends lost 4 bases and 4 bases respectively, with 8 bases between them. The CDR3 totals 13 residues. The CDR3 protein is CASSSPPNQPQHF. In DNA, the CDR3 is TGTGCCAGCAGTTCCCCCCCGAATCAGCCCCAGCATTTT.

This clone has just a few counts. V usage is TRBV30 and J usage is TRBJ1-2, with D maybe TRBD1 (6 bases). Germline CDR1 is GTSNPN and CDR2 is SVGIG (reference sequence). Trimming stripped 4 bases from V and 5 bases from J, with 23 bases between. The CDR3 is 16 amino acids. DNA for the CDR3: TGTGCCTGGACGAACCACAGGACAGCAGAAAATTATGGCTACACCTTC. It encodes CAWTNHRTAENYGYTF.